These T cell receptor beta chains were read from a single sample in a study of blood T cell repertoires in COVID-19. Sequencing used immunoSEQ multiplex PCR; TCRdb keeps in-frame clones, though not all of them. The sample consists of 35,000 to 50,000 clones, under 85% of them appearing once. The sequencing sample was made of peripheral blood. These receptors were collected from a human donor in a cohort sampled during active COVID-19. CDR3s include the opening cysteine and the closing phenylalanine or tryptophan. D genes are given only for firm matches. Not all rows give a size; the values are once, few, many and, for expanded clones, a class.

v_call	j_call	d_call	clone_size	cdr3_aa	cdr3_nt
TRBV5-1	TRBJ2-1	.	.	CASSLGGLNNEQFF	TGCGCCAGCAGCTTGGGCGGGCTCAACAATGAGCAGTTCTTC
TRBV9	TRBJ2-3	.	.	CASSPTKAGLATDTQYF	TGTGCCAGCAGCCCGACCAAGGCCGGGTTAGCCACAGATACGCAGTATTTT
TRBV5-1	TRBJ2-7	TRBD1	.	CASSLATGTGIHEQYF	TGCGCCAGCAGCTTGGCCACCGGGACAGGGATACACGAGCAGTACTTC
TRBV18	TRBJ2-3	.	once	CASSPYSAGETDTQYF	TGTGCCAGCTCACCATACTCAGCGGGCGAAACAGATACGCAGTATTTT
TRBV5-1	TRBJ2-5	.	few	CASSLLTPSRETQYF	TGCGCCAGCAGTCTGCTGACCCCTTCTAGGGAGACCCAGTACTTC
TRBV19	TRBJ2-2	TRBD1	.	CASSIFRTGRNTGELFF	TGTGCCAGTAGTATCTTCCGGACAGGGAGGAACACCGGGGAGCTGTTTTTT
TRBV19	TRBJ2-1	TRBD1	.	CASNTQGADEQFF	TGTGCCAGTAATACCCAGGGGGCTGATGAGCAGTTCTTC
TRBV5-1	TRBJ2-7	.	.	CASSSDTGQQYF	TGCGCCAGCAGCTCGGATACGGGTCAGCAGTACTTC
TRBV12-1	TRBJ1-5	.	.	CASSAETADRATSNQPQHF	TGTGCCAGCAGCGCAGAAACCGCGGACAGGGCCACTAGCAATCAGCCCCAGCATTTT
TRBV9	TRBJ1-6	.	.	CASSVGGSSYNSPLHF	TGTGCCAGCAGCGTAGGAGGAAGCTCCTATAATTCACCCCTCCACTTT
TRBV7-9	TRBJ2-7	TRBD2	.	CASSPTGEGLPYEQYF	TGTGCCAGCAGCCCCACGGGGGAGGGGCTCCCCTACGAGCAGTACTTC
TRBV6-4	TRBJ2-1	TRBD2	.	CASSDGSGGDYNEQFF	TGTGCCAGCAGTGACGGAAGCGGGGGAGATTACAATGAGCAGTTCTTC
TRBV5-4	TRBJ2-2	.	.	CASSIEVGELFF	TGTGCCAGCAGCATAGAGGTCGGGGAGCTGTTTTTT
TRBV6-1	TRBJ1-5	.	.	CASSDVGGGQPQHF	TGTGCCAGCAGTGACGTGGGGGGAGGACAGCCCCAGCATTTT
TRBV5-4	TRBJ2-6	.	.	CASSGQGRAGANVLTF	TGTGCCAGCAGCGGGCAGGGGAGGGCTGGGGCCAACGTCCTGACTTTC
TRBV4-1	TRBJ2-1	TRBD1	.	CASSPPGQGAKNEQFF	TGCGCCAGCAGCCCGCCAGGACAGGGGGCGAAGAATGAGCAGTTCTTC
TRBV19	TRBJ1-4	.	once	CASSTQGRESEKLFF	TGTGCCAGTAGCACTCAGGGTAGAGAAAGTGAAAAACTGTTTTTT
TRBV3-1/TRBV3-2	TRBJ2-3	TRBD2	.	CASSGLAGYTDTQYF	TGTGCCAGCAGCGGCCTAGCGGGGTACACAGATACGCAGTATTTT
TRBV6-6	TRBJ2-6	.	.	CASSYVRGSGANVLTF	TGTGCCAGCAGTTACGTCAGGGGCTCTGGGGCCAACGTCCTGACTTTC
TRBV6-5	TRBJ2-2	TRBD1	once	CASTQDRVTGELFF	TGTGCCAGCACGCAGGACAGGGTCACCGGGGAGCTGTTTTTT
TRBV10-1	TRBJ2-5	.	.	CASSEIKRALQLGETQYF	TGCGCCAGCAGTGAGATTAAGCGGGCTCTCCAGTTGGGGGAGACCCAGTACTTC
TRBV6-1	TRBJ1-5	.	.	CASSEAWRVQPQHF	TGTGCCAGCAGTGAAGCTTGGAGGGTACAGCCCCAGCATTTT
TRBV7-7	TRBJ2-5	.	.	CASSFGSSGQQETQYF	TGTGCTAGCAGCTTCGGTTCCTCAGGGCAGCAAGAGACCCAGTACTTC
TRBV12-3/TRBV12-4	TRBJ2-7	.	.	CASSPFSYEQYF	TGTGCCAGCAGCCCATTCAGCTACGAGCAGTACTTC
TRBV11-2	TRBJ2-1	.	.	CASSLAPSVAYNEQFF	TGTGCCAGCAGCTTAGCCCCTAGCGTTGCCTACAATGAGCAGTTCTTC
TRBV9	TRBJ2-3	TRBD2	.	CASSVSSGGVDTQYF	TGTGCCAGCAGCGTATCCAGCGGGGGGGTGGATACGCAGTATTTT
TRBV28	TRBJ1-4	TRBD1	.	CASRLYRETGGEKLFF	TGTGCCAGCAGACTTTATAGAGAGACAGGGGGAGAAAAACTGTTTTTT
TRBV3-1/TRBV3-2	TRBJ2-2	.	.	CASSQETGPGTGELFF	TGTGCCAGCAGCCAGGAGACAGGACCCGGCACCGGGGAGCTGTTTTTT
TRBV7-9	TRBJ1-2	.	.	CASSLVVTGGYTF	TGTGCCAGCAGTCTAGTGGTGACAGGAGGCTACACCTTC
TRBV5-1	TRBJ2-7	TRBD2	.	CASSLTSGGSYEQYF	TGCGCCAGCAGCTTAACTAGCGGGGGCTCCTACGAGCAGTACTTC
TRBV6-5	TRBJ2-5	TRBD1	.	CASTRQGVFQETQYF	TGTGCCAGCACCAGACAGGGGGTGTTCCAAGAGACCCAGTACTTC
TRBV28	TRBJ1-5	.	.	CASSLSGNQPQHF	TGTGCCAGCAGTTTAAGCGGGAATCAGCCCCAGCATTTT
TRBV15	TRBJ2-7	.	.	CATSRVPNSYEQYF	TGTGCCACCAGCAGAGTCCCCAACTCCTACGAGCAGTACTTC
TRBV28	TRBJ2-5	.	.	CASSPMTGNEYF	TGTGCCAGCAGCCCAATGACAGGAAATGAGTACTTC
TRBV6-5	TRBJ2-7	TRBD1	.	CASSYSSQGAYEQYF	TGTGCCAGCAGTTACTCATCCCAGGGGGCCTACGAGCAGTACTTC
TRBV2	TRBJ1-2	TRBD1	.	CASKTGEYAGYTF	TGTGCCAGCAAAACAGGGGAGTATGCGGGCTACACCTTC
TRBV5-4	TRBJ2-3	.	.	CASSFPILGGPDTQYF	TGTGCCAGCAGCTTCCCGATTCTAGGTGGTCCAGATACGCAGTATTTT
TRBV4-2	TRBJ1-1	TRBD1	.	CASSQDPGQGSPVNTEAFF	TGTGCCAGCAGCCAAGACCCGGGACAGGGGTCCCCCGTGAACACTGAAGCTTTCTTT
TRBV2	TRBJ2-7	TRBD1	.	CASSESTGQVHSEQYF	TGTGCCAGCAGTGAATCGACGGGACAGGTTCATTCCGAGCAGTACTTC
TRBV7-9	TRBJ1-3	.	once	CASSRGENTIYF	TGTGCCAGCAGCCGTGGAGAAAACACCATATATTTT
TRBV28	TRBJ2-7	TRBD1	.	CASSLTSPGTGSHEQYF	TGTGCCAGCAGTTTAACAAGCCCCGGGACAGGTTCCCACGAGCAGTACTTC
TRBV12-3/TRBV12-4	TRBJ2-4	.	.	CASSLAKNIQYF	TGTGCCAGCAGTCTAGCCAAAAACATTCAGTACTTC
TRBV28	TRBJ1-2	.	.	CASSPFVQGLANYGYTF	TGTGCCAGCAGTCCATTCGTACAGGGACTAGCTAACTATGGCTACACCTTC
TRBV2	TRBJ1-2	.	.	CASTQTGRGNGYTF	TGTGCCAGCACCCAGACGGGCAGGGGCAATGGCTACACCTTC
TRBV7-9	TRBJ2-7	.	.	CASSRNQGLYEQYF	TGTGCCAGCAGCCGTAACCAGGGACTCTACGAGCAGTACTTC
TRBV28	TRBJ2-7	.	.	CASSLFYYEQYF	TGTGCCAGCAGTTTATTTTACTACGAGCAGTACTTC
TRBV5-6	TRBJ1-2	.	few	CASSQYYGYTF	TGTGCCAGCAGCCAGTACTATGGCTACACCTTC
TRBV28	TRBJ2-5	.	.	CASRTSPKETQYF	TGTGCCAGCAGAACTAGTCCTAAAGAGACCCAGTACTTC
TRBV4-2	TRBJ2-7	TRBD1	.	CASSPQIWTGGEQYF	TGTGCCAGCAGCCCGCAGATCTGGACAGGGGGCGAGCAGTACTTC
TRBV19	TRBJ2-2	TRBD1	.	CASSMVRGRLGGELFF	TGTGCCAGTAGTATGGTCAGGGGGCGTTTGGGCGGGGAGCTGTTTTTT
TRBV3-1/TRBV3-2	TRBJ2-7	.	few	CASSRAVAAYEQYF	TGTGCCAGCAGCCGCGCGGTGGCAGCCTACGAGCAGTACTTC
TRBV2	TRBJ1-1	TRBD1	.	CASSPGQLGEAFF	TGTGCCAGCTCCCCGGGACAGCTCGGTGAAGCTTTCTTT
TRBV6-6	TRBJ1-3	.	.	CASSSSDSGNTIYF	TGTGCCAGCAGTTCCAGCGACTCTGGAAACACCATATATTTT
TRBV10-3	TRBJ1-1	.	.	CAISEGQPVGSEAFF	TGTGCCATCAGTGAGGGCCAGCCAGTCGGGTCTGAAGCTTTCTTT
TRBV6-5	TRBJ1-4	.	.	CASTAGGTNEKLFF	TGTGCCAGCACCGCCGGGGGGACAAATGAAAAACTGTTTTTT
TRBV25-1	TRBJ1-6	.	.	CASSEPTQINSPLHF	TGTGCCAGCAGTGAACCCACGCAGATTAATTCACCCCTCCACTTT
TRBV5-1	TRBJ2-2	.	.	CASSQGGTGELFF	TGCGCCAGCAGCCAGGGGGGAACCGGGGAGCTGTTTTTT
TRBV28	TRBJ1-2	.	.	CASSLLGGQGYGYTF	TGTGCCAGCAGTTTATTGGGGGGGCAGGGGTATGGCTACACCTTC